A selection of T cell receptor beta chains follows, all from one sample in a study of blood T cell repertoires in COVID-19. Only in-frame clones appear in the TCRdb table, and some are missing; sequencing was by immunoSEQ multiplex PCR. This repertoire shows 150,000 to 200,000 clones, 65% to 80% found once; its top ten account for roughly a sixth. What was sequenced was PBMCs or T cells enriched from blood (not recorded which). All receptors come from a woman between 50 and 59 years old with acute COVID-19. CDR3s include the opening cysteine and the closing phenylalanine or tryptophan. A D gene is named only where the DNA matches it firmly. Expanded clones are given a class, and other clones once, few, many or no size at all.

-	TRBJ1-1	-	TRBV28	TGTGCCAGCAGTTTATTCGGGAGTGGCACTGAAGCTTTCTTT	CASSLFGSGTEAFF
-	TRBJ2-3	-	TRBV4-3	TGCGCCAGCAGCCAAGATCTAGCTAGCACAGATACGCAGTATTTT	CASSQDLASTDTQYF
-	TRBJ1-2	TRBD1	TRBV5-4	TGTGCCAGCAGCTTACCAGGGGGCGCGTCATATGGCTACACCTTC	CASSLPGGASYGYTF
-	TRBJ1-5	-	TRBV2	TGTGCCAGCAGTGAAGCGCTAGGGGTGAATCAGCCCCAGCATTTT	CASSEALGVNQPQHF
-	TRBJ1-2	-	TRBV27	TGTGCCAGCAGTCCCCCGGGACATACAAACTATGGCTACACCTTC	CASSPPGHTNYGYTF
-	TRBJ2-2	-	TRBV13	TGTGCCAGCAGCTTATTTGGAGGGGTTACGAACACCGGGGAGCTGTTTTTT	CASSLFGGVTNTGELFF
-	TRBJ2-1	-	TRBV7-2	TGTGCCAGCAGCCCAGGGTTTACTGAGCAGTTCTTC	CASSPGFTEQFF
-	TRBJ1-5	-	TRBV28	TGTGCCAGCAGACTCGCAGGTCAGCCCCAGCATTTT	CASRLAGQPQHF
-	TRBJ1-2	TRBD1	TRBV25-1	TGTGCCAGCAGTGACCCAAACAGGGGGTTCGGCTACACCTTC	CASSDPNRGFGYTF
-	TRBJ1-1	-	TRBV19	TGTGCCATTCAAACAGGGCTGGGCGAAGCTTTCTTT	CAIQTGLGEAFF
few	TRBJ2-2	-	TRBV11-3	TGTGCCAGCAGCTTAGGTGGCAGCGCGGGGGAGCTGTTTTTT	CASSLGGSAGELFF
-	TRBJ1-1	-	TRBV5-1	TGCGCCAGCAGCTTGGTGGGGGCCCACAGGGCGGCTGAAGCTTTCTTT	CASSLVGAHRAAEAFF
-	TRBJ2-3	-	TRBV7-6	TGTGCCAGCAGCCCTCGGGACTCCCAGTACCGCACAGATACGCAGTATTTT	CASSPRDSQYRTDTQYF
-	TRBJ1-2	TRBD1	TRBV7-8	TGTGCCAGCAGCCACCGACAGGGTCCAGCTTCAGCTAACTATGGCTACACCTTC	CASSHRQGPASANYGYTF
-	TRBJ2-4	TRBD1	TRBV28	TGTGCCAGCAGTCCGAATACCGGGACAGGGGCCAAAAACATTCAGTACTTC	CASSPNTGTGAKNIQYF
-	TRBJ1-6	TRBD1	TRBV6-5	TGTGCCAGCACTTGGCAGGGACAGGGCAATTCACCCCTCCACTTT	CASTWQGQGNSPLHF
-	TRBJ1-1	TRBD1	TRBV5-1	TGCGCCAGCAGCTTGGAGACAGGGCGGACTGAAGCTTTCTTT	CASSLETGRTEAFF
-	TRBJ2-3	TRBD1	TRBV19	TGTGCCAGTAGGCATGGGACAGGGACGGATACGCAGTATTTT	CASRHGTGTDTQYF
-	TRBJ1-5	-	TRBV11-2	TGTGCCAGCAGCTTGACACAGGGAACGGCTCAGCCCCAGCATTTT	CASSLTQGTAQPQHF
few	TRBJ2-1	TRBD1	TRBV4-1	TGCGCCAGCAGCCAAGATTCAGGGGGCTCCTACAATGAGCAGTTCTTC	CASSQDSGGSYNEQFF
-	TRBJ1-5	-	TRBV5-1	TGCGCCAGCAGCGAGGGTCTAAATCAGCCCCAGCATTTT	CASSEGLNQPQHF
-	TRBJ2-2	-	TRBV7-7	TGTGCTAGCGGGACTTCAGGGGGCACCGGGGAGCTGTTTTTT	CASGTSGGTGELFF